This T cell receptor beta chain was captured by sequencing in a study of blood T cell repertoires in COVID-19. Original data processing: Estimation of nucleated cell counts was performed using reference gene primer amplification. Sequenced by immunoSEQ multiplex PCR; TCRdb stores in-frame clones only, minus some. V, J and clone size were drawn from that table, and D and trimming were deduced from the DNA. The sample includes some 80,000 clones, 78% of them seen just once. The CDR3 spans 16 residues. Trimming removed 3 bases from V and 1 base from J; junction bases left unmatched: 6. CDR1 is SGHKS, CDR2 YYEKEE, per germline (reference sequence). Seattle enrolled patients during active infection and tracked them longitudinally.

This receptor was obtained from a man in his 60s with COVID-19, enrolled during active disease. The chain couples TRBV5-5 to TRBJ1-1; 10 positions agree with TRBD1. Sample: peripheral blood. CDR3 in amino acids: CASSSDRGLANTEAFF. The CDR3 DNA sequence: TGTGCCAGCAGCTCCGACAGGGGGCTGGCGAACACTGAAGCTTTCTTT.